This T cell receptor beta chain was identified in a study of radiation and T cells in renal cell carcinoma. Background on the study: Nephrectomy followed 15 Gy stereotactic body radiation by 4 weeks. Study results and caveats: In blood, top tumor clones expanded by 2 weeks, shrinking by 4.

Regarding time point: baseline pretreatment blood. Treatment described: 15 Gy SBRT to primary tumor, nephrectomy 4 weeks later. CDR3 length: 16 residues. Concerning this clone itself: The target antigen is unknown.

Assay used: immunoSEQ multiplex PCR; TCRdb lists only in-frame clones, some missing. This table holds nearly 50,000 clones, approximately 80% found once. This receptor was obtained from a woman in her seventies with renal cell carcinoma. The V gene is TRBV21-1, the J gene TRBJ1-5. TRBV21-1 is tagged as a pseudogene. The sequences come from blood, collected from a patient whose treatment included radiotherapy and nephrectomy. The CDR3 nucleotides read TGTGCCAGCAGCTCCCTGGGGGGGAATAGCAATCAGCCCCAGCATTTT. Amino acids: CASSSLGGNSNQPQHF.